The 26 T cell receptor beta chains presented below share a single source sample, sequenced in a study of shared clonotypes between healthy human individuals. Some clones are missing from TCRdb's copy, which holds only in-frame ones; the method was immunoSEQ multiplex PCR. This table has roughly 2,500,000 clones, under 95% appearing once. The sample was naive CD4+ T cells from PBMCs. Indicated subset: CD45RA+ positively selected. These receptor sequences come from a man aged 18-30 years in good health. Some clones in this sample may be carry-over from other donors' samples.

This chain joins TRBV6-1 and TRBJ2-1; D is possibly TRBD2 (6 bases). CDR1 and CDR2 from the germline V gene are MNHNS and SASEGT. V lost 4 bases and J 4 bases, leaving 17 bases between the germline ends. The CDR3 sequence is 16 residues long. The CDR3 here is CASSASRDWGYNEQFF. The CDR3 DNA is TGTGCCAGCAGTGCCTCTCGGGACTGGGGATACAATGAGCAGTTCTTC.

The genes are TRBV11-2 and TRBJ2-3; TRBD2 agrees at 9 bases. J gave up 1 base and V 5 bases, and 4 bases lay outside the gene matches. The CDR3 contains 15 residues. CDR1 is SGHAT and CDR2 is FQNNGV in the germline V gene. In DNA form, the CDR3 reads TGTGCCAGCAGCCCGATAGCGGGAGGCACAGATACGCAGTATTTT. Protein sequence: CASSPIAGGTDTQYF.

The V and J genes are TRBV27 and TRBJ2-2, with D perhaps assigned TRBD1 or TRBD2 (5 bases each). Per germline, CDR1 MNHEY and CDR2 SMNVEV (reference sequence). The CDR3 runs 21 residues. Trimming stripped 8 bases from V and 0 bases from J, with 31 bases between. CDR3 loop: CASPGYRTARKPRPNTGELFF. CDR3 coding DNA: TGTGCCAGCCCGGGATACAGGACGGCGAGAAAGCCCCGACCGAACACCGGGGAGCTGTTTTTT.

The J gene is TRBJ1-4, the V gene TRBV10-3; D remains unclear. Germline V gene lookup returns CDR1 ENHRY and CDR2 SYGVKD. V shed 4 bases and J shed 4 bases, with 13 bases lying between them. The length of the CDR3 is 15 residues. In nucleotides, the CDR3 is TGTGCCATCAGTGTGGACGGAGATAATAATGAAAAACTGTTTTTT. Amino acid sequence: CAISVDGDNNEKLFF.

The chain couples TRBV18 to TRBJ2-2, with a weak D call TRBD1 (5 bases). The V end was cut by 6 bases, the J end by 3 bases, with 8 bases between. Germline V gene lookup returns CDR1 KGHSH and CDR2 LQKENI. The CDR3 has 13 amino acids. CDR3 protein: CASSSTDTGELFF. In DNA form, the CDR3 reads TGTGCCAGCTCTTCGACAGACACCGGGGAGCTGTTTTTT.

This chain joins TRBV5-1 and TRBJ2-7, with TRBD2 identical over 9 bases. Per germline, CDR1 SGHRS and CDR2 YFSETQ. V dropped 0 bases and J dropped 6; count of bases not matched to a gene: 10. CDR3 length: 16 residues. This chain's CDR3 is CASSLVLGGRALEQYF. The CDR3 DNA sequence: TGCGCCAGCAGCTTGGTCCTAGGCGGGAGGGCCCTCGAGCAGTACTTC. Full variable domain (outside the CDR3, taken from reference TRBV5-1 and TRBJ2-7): KAGVTQTPRYLIKTRGQQVTLSCSPISGHRSVSWYQQTPGQGLQFLFEYFSETQRNKGNFPGRFSGRQFSNSRSEMNVSTLELGDSALYLCASSLVLGGRALEQYFGPGTRLTVT.

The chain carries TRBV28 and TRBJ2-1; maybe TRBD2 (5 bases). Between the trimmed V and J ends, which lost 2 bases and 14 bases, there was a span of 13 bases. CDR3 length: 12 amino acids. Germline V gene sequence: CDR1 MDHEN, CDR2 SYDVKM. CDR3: CASSLPRTREFF. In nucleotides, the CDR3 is TGTGCCAGCAGTTTACCCAGGACGAGGGAGTTCTTC.

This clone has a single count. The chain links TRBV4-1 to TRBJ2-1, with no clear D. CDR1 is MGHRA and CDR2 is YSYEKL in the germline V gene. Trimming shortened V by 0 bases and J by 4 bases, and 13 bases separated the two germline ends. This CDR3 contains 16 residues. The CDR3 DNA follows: TGCGCCAGCAGCCAAGATAGAGTCGCCCGTTACAATGAGCAGTTCTTC. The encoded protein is CASSQDRVARYNEQFF.

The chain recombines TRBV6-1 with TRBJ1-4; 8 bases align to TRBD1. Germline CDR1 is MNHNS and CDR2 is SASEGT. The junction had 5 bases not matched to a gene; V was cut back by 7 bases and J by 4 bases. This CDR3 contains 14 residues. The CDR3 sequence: CASNPGGDNEKLFF. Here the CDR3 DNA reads TGTGCCAGCAACCCAGGGGGCGATAATGAAAAACTGTTTTTT.

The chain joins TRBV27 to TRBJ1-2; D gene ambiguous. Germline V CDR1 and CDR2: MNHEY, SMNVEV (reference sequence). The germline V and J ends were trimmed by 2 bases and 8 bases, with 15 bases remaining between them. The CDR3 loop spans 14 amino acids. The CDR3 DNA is TGTGCCAGCAGTTTAATAGGGTCGATGCGGGGCTACACCTTC. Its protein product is CASSLIGSMRGYTF.

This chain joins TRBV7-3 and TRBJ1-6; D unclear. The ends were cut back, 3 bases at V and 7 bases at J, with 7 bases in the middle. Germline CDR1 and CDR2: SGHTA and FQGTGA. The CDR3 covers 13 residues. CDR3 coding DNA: TGTGCCAGCAGCTTCGCCCCCAATTCACCCCTCCACTTT. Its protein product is CASSFAPNSPLHF.

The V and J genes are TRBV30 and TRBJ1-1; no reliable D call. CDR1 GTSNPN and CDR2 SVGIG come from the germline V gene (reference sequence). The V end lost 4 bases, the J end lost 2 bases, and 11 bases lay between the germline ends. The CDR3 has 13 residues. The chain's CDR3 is CAWNLDGNTEAFF. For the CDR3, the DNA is TGTGCCTGGAACCTGGACGGCAACACTGAAGCTTTCTTT.

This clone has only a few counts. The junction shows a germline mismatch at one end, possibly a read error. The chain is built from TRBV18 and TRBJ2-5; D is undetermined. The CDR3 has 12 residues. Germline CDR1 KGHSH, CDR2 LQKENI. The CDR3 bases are TGTGCCAGCGCACCCACAACGGAGACCCAGTACTTC. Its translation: CASAPTTETQYF.

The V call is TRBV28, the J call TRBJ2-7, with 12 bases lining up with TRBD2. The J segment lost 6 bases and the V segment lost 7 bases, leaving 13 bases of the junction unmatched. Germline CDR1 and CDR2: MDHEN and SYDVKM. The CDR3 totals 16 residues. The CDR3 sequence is CASTWTSGTFFGEQYF. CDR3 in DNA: TGTGCCAGCACCTGGACTAGCGGGACGTTCTTCGGCGAGCAGTACTTC.

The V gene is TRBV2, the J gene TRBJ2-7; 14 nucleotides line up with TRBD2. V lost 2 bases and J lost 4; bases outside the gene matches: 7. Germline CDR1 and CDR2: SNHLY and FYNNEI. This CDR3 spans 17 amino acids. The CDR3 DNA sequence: TGTGCCAGCAGTGAACTGGGACTAGCGGGAGAAACGTACGAGCAGTACTTC. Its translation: CASSELGLAGETYEQYF.

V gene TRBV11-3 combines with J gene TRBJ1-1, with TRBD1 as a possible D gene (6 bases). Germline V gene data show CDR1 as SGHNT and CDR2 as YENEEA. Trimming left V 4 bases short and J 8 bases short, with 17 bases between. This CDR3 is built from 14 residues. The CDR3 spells CASSSGGQGREAFF. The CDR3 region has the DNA TGTGCCAGCAGCTCCGGGGGGCAGGGCCGGGAAGCTTTCTTT.

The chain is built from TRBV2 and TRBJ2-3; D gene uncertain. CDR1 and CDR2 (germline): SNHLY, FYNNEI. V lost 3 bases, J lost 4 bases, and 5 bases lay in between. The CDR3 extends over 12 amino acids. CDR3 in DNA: TGTGCCAGCAGTGATCGGCCAGATACGCAGTATTTT. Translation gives CASSDRPDTQYF.

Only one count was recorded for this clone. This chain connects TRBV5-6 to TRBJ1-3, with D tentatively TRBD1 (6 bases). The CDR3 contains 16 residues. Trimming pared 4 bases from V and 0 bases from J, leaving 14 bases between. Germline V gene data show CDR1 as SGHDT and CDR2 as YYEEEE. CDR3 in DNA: TGTGCCAGCAGCACCCGCTACAGGGTCTCTGGAAACACCATATATTTT. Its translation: CASSTRYRVSGNTIYF.

The CDR3 DNA sequence: TGTGCCAGCAGTGAAGCGACAGGGAACTATGGCTACACCTTC. Amino acids: CASSEATGNYGYTF. The chain has TRBV6-1 and TRBJ1-2; TRBD1 agrees at 7 bases. J lost 2 bases, V lost 0 bases, and 0 bases had no gene match. Germline CDR1 is MNHNS and CDR2 is SASEGT. The CDR3 totals 14 residues.

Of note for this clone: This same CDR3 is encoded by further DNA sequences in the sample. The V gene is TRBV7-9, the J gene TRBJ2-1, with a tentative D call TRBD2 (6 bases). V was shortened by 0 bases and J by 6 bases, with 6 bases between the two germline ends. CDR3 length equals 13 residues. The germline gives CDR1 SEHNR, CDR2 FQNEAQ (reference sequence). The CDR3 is CASSLAGGNEQFF. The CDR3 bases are TGTGCCAGCAGCTTAGCGGGGGGCAATGAGCAGTTCTTC.

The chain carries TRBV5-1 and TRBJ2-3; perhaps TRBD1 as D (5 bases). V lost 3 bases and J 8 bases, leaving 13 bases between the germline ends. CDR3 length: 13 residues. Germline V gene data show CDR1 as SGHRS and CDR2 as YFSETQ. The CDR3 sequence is CASSSDPQGTQYF. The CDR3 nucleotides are TGCGCCAGCAGCTCGGACCCCCAGGGTACGCAGTATTTT.

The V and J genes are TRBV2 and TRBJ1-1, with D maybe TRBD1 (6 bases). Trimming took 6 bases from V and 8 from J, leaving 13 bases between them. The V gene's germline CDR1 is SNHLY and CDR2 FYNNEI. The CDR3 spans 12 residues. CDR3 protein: CASSDDTGEAFF. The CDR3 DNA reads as TGTGCCAGCAGCGACGATACAGGGGAAGCTTTCTTT.

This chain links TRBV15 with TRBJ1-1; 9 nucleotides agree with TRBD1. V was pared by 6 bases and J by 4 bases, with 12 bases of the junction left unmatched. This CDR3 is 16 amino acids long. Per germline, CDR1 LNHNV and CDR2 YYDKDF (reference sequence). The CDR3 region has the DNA TGTGCCACCAGTGCTCCTCCCGGGACAGGGAGCACTGAAGCTTTCTTT. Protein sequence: CATSAPPGTGSTEAFF.

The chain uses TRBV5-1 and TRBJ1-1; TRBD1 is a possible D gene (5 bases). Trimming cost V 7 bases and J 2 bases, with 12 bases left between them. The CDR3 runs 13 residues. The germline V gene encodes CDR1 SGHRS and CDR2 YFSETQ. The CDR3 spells CASAIQDNTEAFF. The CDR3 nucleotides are TGCGCCAGCGCCATACAGGACAACACTGAAGCTTTCTTT.

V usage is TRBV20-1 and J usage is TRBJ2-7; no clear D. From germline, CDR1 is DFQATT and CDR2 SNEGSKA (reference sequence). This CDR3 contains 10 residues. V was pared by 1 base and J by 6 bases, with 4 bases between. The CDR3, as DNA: TGCAGTGCTAGAGCCACCGAGCAGTACTTC. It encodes CSARATEQYF.

The CDR3 sequence is CASRTQKGEGVNQPQHF. In DNA form, the CDR3 reads TGTGCCAGCAGAACCCAGAAGGGGGAGGGGGTCAATCAGCCCCAGCATTTT. J is TRBJ1-5 and V is TRBV28; D may be TRBD1 (6 bases). The CDR3 extends over 17 amino acids. The ends were cut back, 6 bases at V and 3 bases at J, with 21 bases in the middle. CDR1 is MDHEN, CDR2 SYDVKM, per germline.